This TCR beta chain derives from a study of CD8 T cells in Susac syndrome. Study observations and caveats: That the number of individuals in its TCR sequencing and HLA analysis was relatively small was acknowledged by the study.

A note on this clonotype: The target antigen is unknown.

RNA was extracted with the RNeasy kit, and a quantity of roughly 0.5 to 1 ug was reverse transcribed using random hexamers. Multiplex immunoSEQ PCR targeted 54 Vbeta and 13 Jbeta TCR beta segments. In TCRdb, the immunoSEQ multiplex PCR reads were re-called with MiXCR into one record per CDR3 protein. The sample contains 65,000 to 80,000 distinct CDR3 sequences, around nine tenths of which appear only once. CDR1 DFQATT and CDR2 SNEGSKA come from the germline V gene (reference sequence). The CDR3 loop spans 14 amino acids. V shed 3 bases and J shed 4 bases, with 15 bases lying between them. TCR beta was sequenced from blood CD8+ and CD4+ T cells. FACS was used to enrich TEMRA cells, whereas the CD8+ and CD4+ T cells were obtained by negative isolation.

This TCR was sampled from a human donor with multiple sclerosis. The sequenced material came from CD8+ T cells from PBMCs. The J gene is TRBJ1-2, the V gene TRBV20-1, with a possible D match to TRBD1 (6 bases). CDR3 nucleotide sequence: TGCAGTGCTAGTAGCAGACTGGGGGCCTATGGCTACACCTTC. Translating it yields CSASSRLGAYGYTF.